This note documents a single T cell receptor beta chain sequence. Its antigen remains unknown. This sample is drawn from a study of identifying expanded T cells in peripheral blood. Findings of the study overall: Differentially abundant clones: about 1.2 between replicates, about 15 at approximately 13 days, less than 20 at four. Variance in clone template counts between two-week samples significantly increased with total template count across all healthy donors.

Assay used: immunoSEQ multiplex PCR; TCRdb lists only in-frame clones, some missing. This table has around 66,000 clones, 70% to 90% appearing once. No infections or other immune events were documented during collection. The source of this sequence is a person aged 18 to 70 in good health. Source material: blood.

CDR3 DNA sequence: TGTGCCAGCAGTTTACTTTTAGCGGGAATCCCACATGAGCAGTTCTTC. Its translation: CASSLLLAGIPHEQFF. The chain has TRBV28 and TRBJ2-1, with 8 bases that match TRBD2. This CDR3 comprises 16 residues. V gave up 2 bases and J gave up 8 bases; unmatched junction bases: 11. Germline loops: CDR1 MDHEN, CDR2 SYDVKM.